The 20 T cell receptor beta chains given below trace back to one sample, sequenced in a study of OX40 agonist ivuxolimab in advanced cancers. The repertoire was sequenced with immunoSEQ multiplex PCR; TCRdb's copy has only in-frame clones and lacks some. The sample carries some 72,000 clones, around 93% recorded once. The sequenced sample was CD4+ or CD8+ T cells sorted from blood, obtained in a trial of the OX40 agonist ivuxolimab. These receptors were taken from an adult with an advanced solid tumor such as melanoma, head and neck, liver or kidney cancer.

This sequence joins TRBV28 and TRBJ2-3; D not resolved. The germline V gene encodes CDR1 MDHEN and CDR2 SYDVKM. The CDR3 has 13 residues. Trimming took 3 bases from V and 2 from J, leaving 6 bases between them. CDR3 residues: CASSLPATDTQYF. The CDR3 bases are TGTGCCAGCAGTTTGCCCGCCACAGATACGCAGTATTTT.

J is TRBJ2-6 and V is TRBV5-1; D is undetermined. V was shortened by 4 bases and J by 0 bases, with 8 bases between the two germline ends. This CDR3 has 15 residues. From germline, CDR1 is SGHRS and CDR2 YFSETQ. The CDR3 spells CASSRKSSGANVLTF. The CDR3 DNA sequence: TGCGCCAGCAGCCGTAAGAGCTCTGGGGCCAACGTCCTGACTTTC.

The chain employs TRBV4-1 and TRBJ2-6, with TRBD2 matching 9 bases. CDR1 MGHRA and CDR2 YSYEKL come from the germline V gene. The CDR3 is 19 amino acids. With V trimmed by 0 bases and J by 0 bases, 6 bases remained unmatched. DNA of the CDR3: TGCGCCAGCAGCCAAGATTTCGCGGGAGGGTACTCTGGGGCCAACGTCCTGACTTTC. This encodes CASSQDFAGGYSGANVLTF.

The chain has TRBV5-4 and TRBJ2-1; 7 bases match TRBD2. V lost 4 bases and J lost 4; bases outside the gene matches: 8. Looked up from germline, CDR1 is SGHNT and CDR2 is YYREEE (reference sequence). The CDR3 has 15 amino acids. Here the CDR3 reads CASSPRRETYNEQFF. As DNA, the CDR3 is TGTGCCAGCAGCCCGAGGCGGGAGACTTACAATGAGCAGTTCTTC. Complete variable domain (other parts from reference TRBV5-4 and TRBJ2-1): ETGVTQSPTHLIKTRGQQVTLRCSSQSGHNTVSWYQQALGQGPQFIFQYYREEENGRGNFPPRFSGLQFPNYSSELNVNALELDDSALYLCASSPRRETYNEQFFGPGTRLTVL.

The chain carries TRBV27 and TRBJ2-3; TRBD2 agrees at 11 bases. Germline trimming cut 6 bases from V and 0 bases from J; bases unmatched to any gene: 5. The CDR3 extends over 16 amino acids. The V gene's germline CDR1 is MNHEY and CDR2 SMNVEV (reference sequence). In DNA form, the CDR3 reads TGTGCCAGCAGACGTAGACTAGCGGGGAGCACAGATACGCAGTATTTT. Its protein is CASRRRLAGSTDTQYF.

The V call is TRBV19, the J call TRBJ2-1; 9 positions match TRBD1. The J segment lost 3 bases and the V segment lost 7 bases, leaving 7 bases of the junction unmatched. Germline CDR1 reads LNHDA; CDR2 reads SQIVND (reference sequence). The CDR3 has 15 amino acids. CDR3 amino acids: CASTRDREYYNEQFF. The CDR3 coding sequence is TGTGCCAGTACCCGGGACAGGGAGTACTACAATGAGCAGTTCTTC.

The gene calls are TRBV6-6 and TRBJ2-7; a possible D gene is TRBD2 (5 bases). The CDR3 spans 14 residues. V lost 2 bases and J lost 2, with 10 bases in between. Germline V gene data show CDR1 as MNHNY and CDR2 as SVGAGI (reference sequence). DNA of the CDR3: TGTGCCAGCAGTTACGCGAGGGATGCCTACGAGCAGTACTTC. Its translation: CASSYARDAYEQYF.

The rearrangement joins TRBV18 to TRBJ1-3; D unresolved. The CDR3 length is 16 residues. Trimming took 2 bases from V and 0 from J, leaving 11 bases between them. The germline V gene has CDR1 KGHSH and CDR2 LQKENI. The CDR3 protein is CASSPVQDRSGNTIYF. CDR3 sequence (DNA): TGTGCCAGCTCACCAGTCCAGGACCGCTCTGGAAACACCATATATTTT.

This clone was observed a few times. CDR3 in amino acids: CASSYRDRGIETQYF. The CDR3 DNA follows: TGTGCCAGCAGCTACCGGGACAGGGGGATCGAGACCCAGTACTTC. The rearrangement uses TRBV14 and TRBJ2-5; 11 bases are a match to TRBD1. CDR3 length: 15 residues. Germline V gene sequence: CDR1 SGHDN, CDR2 FVKESK. The junction had 7 bases not matched to a gene; V was cut back by 5 bases and J by 5 bases. The whole variable domain, remainder taken from reference TRBV14 and TRBJ2-5, is EAGVTQFPSHSVIEKGQTVTLRCDPISGHDNLYWYRRVMGKEIKFLLHFVKESKQDESGMPNNRFLAERTGGTYSTLKVQPAELEDSGVYFCASSYRDRGIETQYFGPGTRLLVL.

The chain combines TRBV7-9 with TRBJ2-7, with TRBD1 matching over 7 bases. Germline CDR1 SEHNR, CDR2 FQNEAQ (reference sequence). This CDR3 has 14 residues. Losses at the gene ends were 5 bases for V and 0 bases for J; bases not matched to a gene: 4. CDR3 residues: CASSPQGPSYEQYF. The CDR3 nucleotides are TGTGCCAGCAGCCCACAGGGGCCCTCCTACGAGCAGTACTTC.

The chain links TRBV7-9 to TRBJ2-7; 8 nucleotides agree with TRBD1. Trimming cost V 4 bases and J 5 bases; bases outside gene matches: 13. The CDR3 runs 16 residues. Germline V gene lookup returns CDR1 SEHNR and CDR2 FQNEAQ (reference sequence). Here the CDR3 reads CASSYGGTGLFDEQYF. For the CDR3, the DNA is TGTGCCAGCAGCTATGGAGGGACAGGTTTATTCGACGAGCAGTACTTC.

The DNA of the CDR3 is TGTGCCAGCAGTTACTCGAGGACAGGGGGGACTGGCTACACCTTC. Amino acids: CASSYSRTGGTGYTF. The chain couples TRBV6-5 to TRBJ1-2, with TRBD1 identical over 10 bases. Germline V gives CDR1 MNHEY, CDR2 SVGAGI. V was clipped by 0 bases and J by 7 bases; unmatched bases: 5. This CDR3 is built from 15 residues.

V gene TRBV28 combines with J gene TRBJ2-2, with 8 nucleotides matching TRBD1. V trimming: 5 bases; J trimming: 4 bases; junction bases outside the gene matches: 15. This CDR3 region has 18 residues. In germline, CDR1 is MDHEN, CDR2 SYDVKM. This CDR3 is CASSQFFVRQGSTGELFF. CDR3 DNA: TGTGCCAGCAGTCAATTTTTCGTAAGACAGGGGAGCACCGGGGAGCTGTTTTTT. The complete variable domain, with remaining parts taken from reference TRBV28 and TRBJ2-2, reads DVKVTQSSRYLVKRTGEKVFLECVQDMDHENMFWYRQDPGLGLRLIYFSYDVKMKEKGDIPEGYSVSREKKERFSLILESASTNQTSMYLCASSQFFVRQGSTGELFFGEGSRLTVL.

This chain links TRBV7-3 with TRBJ2-3; weak D call: TRBD2 (6 bases). Germline V gene lookup returns CDR1 SGHTA and CDR2 FQGTGA. Trimming cost V 6 bases and J 2 bases, with 12 bases left between them. The CDR3 has 14 residues. CDR3 sequence (DNA): TGTGCCAGCAGTTTGGCGGGGACCACAGATACGCAGTATTTT. This codes for CASSLAGTTDTQYF.

J is TRBJ1-2 and V is TRBV6-5, with TRBD1 as a possible D gene (6 bases). Germline CDR1 and CDR2: MNHEY and SVGAGI. The CDR3 sequence is 13 residues long. With 7 bases removed from V and 4 bases from J, the gap between germline ends came to 13 bases. The DNA of the CDR3 is TGTGCCAGCAAAAGACAGGAGGCCTATGGCTACACCTTC. This sequence encodes CASKRQEAYGYTF.

The chain carries TRBV19 and TRBJ1-1, with TRBD1 identical over 7 bases. Germline CDR1 LNHDA, CDR2 SQIVND (reference sequence). The CDR3 consists of 16 residues. The V and J ends lost 7 bases and 2 bases, in that order; junction bases with no gene match: 13. CDR3 DNA: TGTGCCAGTAATCCCTCCACAGGGGTCCACAACACTGAAGCTTTCTTT. This gives the protein CASNPSTGVHNTEAFF.

The rearrangement joins TRBV6-1 to TRBJ2-1; 9 nucleotides line up with TRBD1. Trimming cost V 3 bases and J 2 bases; bases outside gene matches: 2. This CDR3 contains 15 residues. Germline-derived CDR1 and CDR2 are MNHNS and SASEGT. The DNA of the CDR3 is TGTGCCAGCAGTGATAGGACAGGGGCCTACAATGAGCAGTTCTTC. It translates to CASSDRTGAYNEQFF.

The chain links TRBV7-9 to TRBJ2-1, with 12 bases identical to TRBD2. This CDR3 region has 15 residues. The V gene's germline CDR1 is SEHNR and CDR2 FQNEAQ (reference sequence). Losses at the gene ends were 2 bases for V and 5 bases for J; bases not matched to a gene: 1. DNA for the CDR3: TGTGCCAGCAGCTTACGGACTAGCGGGAACAATGAGCAGTTCTTC. The encoded protein is CASSLRTSGNNEQFF. The full variable domain, rest sourced from reference TRBV7-9 and TRBJ2-1, is DTGVSQNPRHKITKRGQNVTFRCDPISEHNRLYWYRQTLGQGPEFLTYFQNEAQLEKSRLLSDRFSAERPKGSFSTLEIQRTEQGDSAMYLCASSLRTSGNNEQFFGPGTRLTVL.

By share of the sample, this clone is medium-sized (0.01 to 0.1%). The chain uses TRBV7-9 and TRBJ2-3; D is uncertain. Per the germline V gene, CDR1 is SEHNR and CDR2 is FQNEAQ (reference sequence). Deletions cut 5 bases from V and 1 base from J, with 1 base between. This CDR3 has 11 residues. The CDR3 here is CASSRTDTQYF. The DNA for the CDR3 is TGTGCCAGCAGCCGCACAGATACGCAGTATTTT.

The genes are TRBV11-2 and TRBJ1-5; possible D gene TRBD1, 6 bases. V was cut by 3 bases and J by 7 bases, with 16 bases left in between. This CDR3 has 15 residues. Germline values: CDR1 SGHAT, CDR2 FQNNGV. CDR3 sequence (DNA): TGTGCCAGCAGCTTCGGATCGGGGGCAGGCCAGCCCCAGCATTTT. This gives the protein CASSFGSGAGQPQHF.